These T cell receptor beta chains were read from a single sample in a study of T-cell memory formation after mild COVID-19. One entry per CDR3 protein, called by TCRdb with MiXCR from the 5' RACE reads. This table holds 85,000 to 120,000 distinct CDR3 sequences, approximately 15% found once. The sequenced material came from PBMCs or a T cell subset sorted from them (not recorded which). These receptors were collected from an adult woman who had mild COVID-19 (a few samples of this study predate the infection). Cell type and time point are not known. Each CDR3 is given with its conserved first and last residue. D genes are given only for firm matches. Expanded clones are given a class, and other clones once, few, many or no size at all.

clone_size d_call j_call v_call cdr3_aa cdr3_nt
. . TRBJ1-2 TRBV20-1 CSARDLGGYTF TGCAGTGCTAGAGACCTGGGTGGCTACACCTTC
many TRBD1 TRBJ2-7 TRBV5-1 CASRRNPGQGAYEQYF TGCGCCAGCAGGCGCAACCCGGGACAGGGTGCCTACGAGCAGTACTTC
few TRBD2 TRBJ2-1 TRBV29-1 CSVEETSGRASWYEQFF TGCAGCGTTGAAGAGACTAGCGGGAGAGCCTCTTGGTATGAGCAGTTCTTC
few TRBD1 TRBJ2-7 TRBV5-1 CASSYTSDRGYEQYF TGCGCCAGCAGCTACACCTCGGACAGGGGCTACGAGCAGTACTTC
. TRBD2 TRBJ2-1 TRBV7-6 CASSLSPTLAVGRYNEQFF TGTGCCAGCAGCTTATCGCCCACTCTAGCGGTAGGACGGTACAATGAGCAGTTCTTC
few TRBD2 TRBJ2-7 TRBV27 CASSWASGDYEQYF TGTGCCAGCAGTTGGGCTAGCGGAGACTACGAGCAGTACTTC
. TRBD2 TRBJ2-3 TRBV2 CASSEVWGRTSGDHETSTDTQYF TGTGCCAGCAGTGAAGTATGGGGGAGGACTAGCGGGGACCACGAAACTAGCACAGATACGCAGTATTTT
. . TRBJ1-1 TRBV9 CASSAEGQPNTEAFF TGTGCCAGCAGCGCTGAGGGTCAGCCGAACACTGAAGCTTTCTTT
many . TRBJ1-1 TRBV7-9 CASSLMTEAFF TGTGCCAGCAGCTTAATGACTGAAGCTTTCTTT
. . TRBJ2-3 TRBV29-1 CSVRAQGTDTQYF TGCAGCGTCCGCGCCCAGGGCACAGATACGCAGTATTTT
. TRBD2 TRBJ2-7 TRBV19 CASSLRTSVAYEQYF TGTGCCAGTAGTCTAAGGACTAGCGTTGCCTACGAGCAGTACTTC
. . TRBJ1-1 TRBV5-1 CASSLIPRDNTEAFF TGCGCCAGCAGCTTGATACCCCGGGATAACACTGAAGCTTTCTTT
. . TRBJ2-3 TRBV12-3/TRBV12-4 CASSRLGFFPDTQYF TGTGCCAGCAGCCGTCTTGGGTTTTTCCCAGATACGCAGTATTTT
few . TRBJ1-5 TRBV19 CASSTDSLWSNQPQHF TGTGCCAGTAGCACGGACAGCCTTTGGAGCAATCAGCCCCAGCATTTT
. . TRBJ2-3 TRBV5-5 CASSPRDFGTDTQYF TGTGCCAGCAGCCCAAGGGACTTTGGCACAGATACGCAGTATTTT
many TRBD2 TRBJ2-7 TRBV5-6 CASSFGTSGSYEQYF TGTGCCAGCAGTTTCGGGACTAGCGGTTCCTACGAGCAGTACTTC
. . TRBJ2-5 TRBV6-5 CASSFSRVVETQYF TGTGCCAGCAGTTTCAGCAGGGTGGTTGAGACCCAGTACTTC
few TRBD2 TRBJ2-7 TRBV27 CASRLAGGQAYEQYF TGTGCCAGCAGGCTAGCGGGAGGTCAGGCCTACGAGCAGTACTTC
. TRBD2 TRBJ2-3 TRBV9 CASSGLASGSSSDTQYF TGTGCCAGCAGCGGACTTGCTAGCGGGAGTTCCTCAGATACGCAGTATTTT
few . TRBJ2-3 TRBV4-1 CASSQDSDTQYF TGCGCCAGCAGCCAAGATTCAGATACGCAGTATTTT
few TRBD1 TRBJ2-7 TRBV6-5 CASSPTGDYEQYF TGTGCCAGCAGTCCGACAGGGGATTACGAGCAGTACTTC
few . TRBJ2-7 TRBV2 CASNRAYEQYF TGTGCCAGCAATCGGGCTTACGAGCAGTACTTC
many TRBD1 TRBJ1-2 TRBV30 CAWSTGTGKEGYTF TGTGCCTGGAGTACCGGGACAGGCAAGGAGGGCTACACCTTC
. . TRBJ2-1 TRBV20-1 CSARNLGGSHNEQFF TGCAGTGCTAGAAATTTAGGGGGGTCCCACAATGAGCAGTTCTTC
. TRBD1 TRBJ1-3 TRBV4-1 CASSQQIGQGSGNTIYF TGCGCCAGCAGCCAACAAATCGGACAGGGCTCTGGAAACACCATATATTTT
. TRBD1 TRBJ2-1 TRBV19 CASSTGTGGDNEQFF TGTGCCAGTAGTACCGGGACAGGGGGTGACAATGAGCAGTTCTTC
few . TRBJ1-1 TRBV12-5 CASGLGSTEAFF TGTGCTAGTGGTTTGGGGAGCACTGAAGCTTTCTTT
. . TRBJ1-1 TRBV19 CASSSGRGTEAFF TGTGCCAGTAGTTCTGGTAGAGGCACTGAAGCTTTCTTT
. . TRBJ1-1 TRBV9 CASSAASRGTEAFF TGTGCCAGCAGCGCGGCCAGCAGGGGAACTGAAGCTTTCTTT
few . TRBJ1-1 TRBV12-3/TRBV12-4 CASSTPTGWTEAFF TGTGCCAGCAGTACCCCGACAGGATGGACTGAAGCTTTCTTT
many . TRBJ2-5 TRBV5-1 CASSLARETQYF TGCGCCAGCAGCTTGGCGCGGGAGACCCAGTACTTC
few TRBD2 TRBJ2-5 TRBV4-1 CASSQGTSGTGETQYF TGCGCCAGCAGCCAAGGGACTAGCGGGACGGGAGAGACCCAGTACTTC
many TRBD2 TRBJ2-3 TRBV10-3 CAISEVAGAPDTQYF TGTGCCATCAGTGAGGTAGCGGGAGCCCCAGATACGCAGTATTTT
many . TRBJ2-7 TRBV6-1 CASSDGYEQYF TGTGCCAGCAGCGACGGTTACGAGCAGTACTTC
many . TRBJ1-1 TRBV5-1 CASRMGIFDTEAFF TGCGCCAGCAGGATGGGGATATTTGACACTGAAGCTTTCTTT
few TRBD2 TRBJ2-1 TRBV5-1 CASSLGLAGGPVDEQFF TGCGCCAGCAGCTTGGGGTTAGCGGGGGGGCCTGTCGATGAGCAGTTCTTC
. . TRBJ1-2 TRBV2 CASSEYSAGYTF TGTGCCAGCAGTGAATACAGCGCAGGCTACACCTTC
few TRBD2 TRBJ2-7 TRBV3-1 CASSQNTGLPSYEQYF TGTGCCAGCAGCCAGAACACGGGACTACCAAGTTACGAGCAGTACTTC
. TRBD2 TRBJ2-7 TRBV6-2/TRBV6-3 CASSYSGLAGGKSSYEQYF TGTGCCAGCAGTTACTCGGGACTAGCGGGGGGGAAAAGCTCCTACGAGCAGTACTTC
. . TRBJ2-5 TRBV9 CASSVWVDQETQYF TGTGCCAGCAGCGTGTGGGTGGACCAAGAGACCCAGTACTTC
many . TRBJ1-1 TRBV27 CASSFRGSTEAFF TGTGCCAGCAGTTTCAGGGGTAGCACTGAAGCTTTCTTT
few . TRBJ2-1 TRBV7-6 CASSLYDSTRFTYNEQFF TGTGCCAGCAGCTTATATGACTCCACGCGCTTCACCTACAATGAGCAGTTCTTC
. TRBD1 TRBJ2-5 TRBV4-1 CASSQGPGQGVQETQYF TGCGCCAGCAGCCAAGGTCCCGGACAGGGGGTCCAGGAGACCCAGTACTTC
. TRBD2 TRBJ2-3 TRBV7-6 CASSYPVGLAGVTSTDTQYF TGTGCCAGCAGCTACCCCGTGGGGCTAGCGGGGGTCACTAGCACAGATACGCAGTATTTT
few . TRBJ2-7 TRBV7-9 CASSSHYEQYF TGTGCCAGCAGCTCCCACTACGAGCAGTACTTC
. . TRBJ2-7 TRBV6-2/TRBV6-3 CASSPPRETYEQYF TGTGCCAGCAGCCCTCCGAGGGAAACCTACGAGCAGTACTTC
. . TRBJ1-5 TRBV20-1 CSARDKEMGNQPQHF TGCAGTGCTAGAGATAAAGAAATGGGCAATCAGCCCCAGCATTTT
few . TRBJ1-1 TRBV7-2 CASSWGLNTEAFF TGTGCCAGCAGCTGGGGACTTAACACTGAAGCTTTCTTT
. . TRBJ1-1 TRBV4-1 CASGPRANGEAFF TGCGCCAGCGGGCCCAGGGCGAATGGTGAAGCTTTCTTT
many . TRBJ1-5 TRBV18 CASSPAPMDQPQHF TGTGCCAGCTCACCCGCGCCGATGGATCAGCCCCAGCATTTT
. . TRBJ2-7 TRBV5-6 CASSILQTYEQYF TGTGCCAGCAGCATCCTACAGACCTACGAGCAGTACTTC
few . TRBJ2-7 TRBV27 CASLPRGASEQYF TGTGCCAGTTTGCCCAGGGGGGCCAGCGAGCAGTACTTC
few . TRBJ1-4 TRBV2 CASSNTDELFF TGTGCCAGCAGCAACACAGATGAACTGTTTTTT
. . TRBJ2-7 TRBV12-3/TRBV12-4 CASSPDSDVDEQYF TGTGCCAGCAGTCCGGACAGTGACGTAGACGAGCAGTACTTC
few . TRBJ2-1 TRBV11-2 CASSFTTSYNEQFF TGTGCCAGCAGCTTTACGACATCGTACAATGAGCAGTTCTTC